The clone carrying this T cell receptor (beta chain) was detected many times. The antigen is not known. TCR beta libraries were built with iRepertoire HTBI primers and Arm-PCR of CDR3 regions. From the multiplex PCR reads, TCRdb called clonotypes with MiXCR, one entry per CDR3 protein. The profile shows under 300,000 distinct CDR3 sequences, about 19% of them singletons. The time point denotes: newly diagnosed GD, antithyroid drugs for less than 3 months. Isolated PBMC RNA provided the starting material for the TCR library. American Thyroid Association guidelines defined how Graves' disease was diagnosed. These data are taken from a study of regulatory T cells in long-lasting Graves disease. Overall study results and limits: The study found persistent patients shared more public clonotypes (roughly 3,000) than new patients (approximately 970). Less diverse TCR repertoires were seen in persistent Graves' patients than in newly diagnosed ones.

Germline V gene lookup returns CDR1 ENHRY and CDR2 SYGVKD. This CDR3 has 16 residues. V was pared by 2 bases and J by 6 bases, with 7 bases of the junction left unmatched. The V and J genes are TRBV10-3 and TRBJ2-3, with TRBD2 matching 11 bases. The source material was peripheral blood mononuclear cells (PBMCs), sampled at new diagnosis, from a patient treated with antithyroid drugs. This TCR came from a female donor with Graves disease. The CDR3 DNA is TGTGCCATCAGTGAGAGTAGCGGGAGGGCCCCGGATACGCAGTATTTT. This encodes CAISESSGRAPDTQYF.